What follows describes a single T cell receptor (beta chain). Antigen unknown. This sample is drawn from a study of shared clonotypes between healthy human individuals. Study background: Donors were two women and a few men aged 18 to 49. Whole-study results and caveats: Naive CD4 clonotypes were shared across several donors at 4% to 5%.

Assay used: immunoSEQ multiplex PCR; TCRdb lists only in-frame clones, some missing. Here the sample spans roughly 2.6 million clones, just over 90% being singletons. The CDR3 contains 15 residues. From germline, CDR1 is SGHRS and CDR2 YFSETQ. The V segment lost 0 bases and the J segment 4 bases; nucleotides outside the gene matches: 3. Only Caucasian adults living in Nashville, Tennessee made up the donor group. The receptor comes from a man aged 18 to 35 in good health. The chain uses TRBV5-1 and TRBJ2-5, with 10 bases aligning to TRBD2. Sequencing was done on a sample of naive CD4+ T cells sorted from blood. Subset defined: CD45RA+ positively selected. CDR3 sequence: CASSLALAGLETQYF. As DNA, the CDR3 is TGCGCCAGCAGCTTGGCACTAGCGGGATTAGAGACCCAGTACTTC.